What follows are 23 T cell receptor beta chains derived from one specimen sequenced in a study of T cells after yellow fever vaccination. MiXCR, run by TCRdb on the 5' RACE reads, gives a single entry per CDR3 protein. The sample has 300,000 to 350,000 distinct CDR3 sequences; around 3.9% are singletons. The specimen comprised PBMCs, sampled 5 days after the yellow fever booster vaccination. The receptor source for this set is a man between 18 and 35 years old who received the YFV17D yellow fever vaccine.

This clonotype was observed a handful of times. The chain carries TRBV18 and TRBJ2-5; D gene unclear. Looked up from germline, CDR1 is KGHSH and CDR2 is LQKENI. V dropped 6 bases and J dropped 0 bases, with 20 bases sitting between them. This CDR3 is built from 17 residues. CDR3 DNA sequence: TGTGCCAGCTCCCCCACCTTCCGGAGACGGTACCAAGAGACCCAGTACTTC. Translating it yields CASSPTFRRRYQETQYF.

This clonotype was counted many times. The rearrangement joins TRBV7-2 to TRBJ2-7, with 10 nucleotides matching TRBD1. The CDR3 has 15 amino acids. Looked up from germline, CDR1 is SGHTA and CDR2 is FQGNSA. The junction had 8 bases not matched to a gene; V was cut back by 5 bases and J by 4 bases. CDR3 nucleotide sequence: TGTGCCAGCAGCACCCGACAGGGGGCGCTGTACGAGCAGTACTTC. Translation: CASSTRQGALYEQYF.

In its sample, this clonotype was seen a few times. The chain joins TRBV4-2 to TRBJ2-3; 9 positions match TRBD2. Germline V gene lookup returns CDR1 LGHNA and CDR2 YNFKEQ. J lost 2 bases, V lost 0 bases, and 6 bases had no gene match. This CDR3 comprises 17 residues. The CDR3 loop reads CASSQDWRGGYTDTQYF. In DNA, the CDR3 is TGTGCCAGCAGCCAAGATTGGCGGGGGGGATACACAGATACGCAGTATTTT.

This clonotype was detected many times. The junction departs from the called germline gene at one end, perhaps through a read error. The chain uses TRBV7-2 and TRBJ2-2; D unclear. The CDR3 sequence is 11 residues long. Germline values: CDR1 SGHTA, CDR2 FQGNSA. CDR3 in amino acids: CSSIPTGELFF. As DNA, the CDR3 is TGTTCCAGCATCCCGACCGGGGAGCTGTTTTTT. Full variable domain (missing parts from reference TRBV7-2 and TRBJ2-2): GAGVSQSPSNKVTEKGKDVELRCDPISGHTALYWYRQSLGQGLEFLIYFQGNSAPDKSGLPSDRFSAERTGGSVSTLTIQRTQQEDSAVYLCSSIPTGELFFGEGSRLTVL.

The table lists this clonotype with a few counts. The chain carries TRBV7-2 and TRBJ2-7, with 9 bases identical to TRBD1. The CDR3 sequence is 15 residues long. Germline loops: CDR1 SGHTA, CDR2 FQGNSA. Trimming took 5 bases from V and 2 from J; bases not matched to a gene: 7. The CDR3 region has the DNA TGTGCCAGCAGCGCGGGACAGGGAGTCCCCTACGAGCAGTACTTC. Translating it yields CASSAGQGVPYEQYF.

This clonotype has just a few counts. The gene calls are TRBV12-3 or TRBV12-4 and TRBJ1-6; 10 bases match TRBD1. The CDR3 runs 15 residues. Trimming removed 5 bases from V and 6 bases from J; junction bases left unmatched: 4. CDR3 DNA sequence: TGTGCCAGCAGTACCCGGACAGGGGGTAATTCACCCCTCCACTTT. The encoded protein is CASSTRTGGNSPLHF.

The table lists this clonotype with many counts. The chain is built from TRBV5-1 and TRBJ2-7; the D is unclear. CDR3 length equals 15 residues. Trimming shortened V by 2 bases and J by 3 bases, and 15 bases separated the two germline ends. Germline CDR1 SGHRS, CDR2 YFSETQ. CDR3 bases: TGCGCCAGCAGCTTCGGGCTGGGCAGTTACTACGAGCAGTACTTC. It yields the protein CASSFGLGSYYEQYF.

The CDR3 bases are TGCGCCAGCAGCTTGGAGCCGACTAGCGCCACAGATACGCAGTATTTT. It codes for CASSLEPTSATDTQYF. The chain uses TRBV5-1 and TRBJ2-3; 8 bases agree with TRBD2. Germline values: CDR1 SGHRS, CDR2 YFSETQ. Losses at the gene ends were 0 bases for V and 2 bases for J; bases not matched to a gene: 5. This CDR3 spans 16 amino acids.

This clonotype was picked up many times. This chain joins TRBV5-5 and TRBJ2-7; D might be TRBD1 or TRBD2, each matching 5 bases. The CDR3 length is 13 residues. Germline CDR1 is SGHKS and CDR2 is YYEKEE (reference sequence). V was pared by 7 bases and J by 0 bases, with 11 bases between. In nucleotides, the CDR3 is TGTGCCAGCGGGACCGTCAGCTCCTACGAGCAGTACTTC. Translated: CASGTVSSYEQYF.

In its sample, this clonotype was seen many times. The J gene is TRBJ2-2, the V gene TRBV29-1; D gene unclear. The germline CDR1 and CDR2 sequences are SQVTM and ANQGSEA. The V and J ends lost 6 bases and 5 bases respectively, with 16 bases between them. This CDR3 comprises 14 residues. The CDR3 region has the DNA TGCAGCGTACAAGGGCCCAGTTTTACCGGGGAGCTGTTTTTT. This gives the protein CSVQGPSFTGELFF.

This clonotype was detected ten times or more. V and J are TRBV28 and TRBJ2-1; D uncertain. The CDR3 runs 11 residues. The germline V and J ends were trimmed by 5 bases and 5 bases, with 4 bases remaining between them. Germline values: CDR1 MDHEN, CDR2 SYDVKM. The CDR3 protein is CASSPNNEQFF. CDR3 nucleotide sequence: TGTGCCAGCAGTCCCAACAATGAGCAGTTCTTC.

This clonotype was observed a handful of times. The chain uses TRBV6-5 and TRBJ2-5, with 13 bases matching TRBD2. The CDR3 sequence is 15 residues long. V lost 7 bases to trimming and J lost 5 bases; unmatched junction nucleotides: 7. The germline CDR1 and CDR2 sequences are MNHEY and SVGAGI. This CDR3 reads CASTGLAGLRETQYF. CDR3 coding DNA: TGTGCCAGCACGGGACTAGCGGGGCTGAGGGAGACCCAGTACTTC.

The chain recombines TRBV18 with TRBJ1-5, with 11 bases lining up with TRBD1. Trimming cost V 8 bases and J 6 bases; bases outside gene matches: 12. Germline V lookup: CDR1 KGHSH, CDR2 LQKENI. The CDR3 is 16 residues long. The CDR3 region has the DNA TGTGCCAGCGCCCCAGGACAGGGGGCGCGGGGTCAGCCCCAGCATTTT. This sequence encodes CASAPGQGARGQPQHF.

Many counts were recorded for this clonotype. The chain joins TRBV4-1 to TRBJ1-1; 7 bases line up with TRBD1. Trimming took 5 bases from V and 4 from J; bases not matched to a gene: 10. CDR3 length equals 15 residues. Germline loops: CDR1 MGHRA, CDR2 YSYEKL. CDR3 nucleotide sequence: TGCGCCAGCAGCGCCCGACAGGGAATGGGCACTGAAGCTTTCTTT. Translating gives CASSARQGMGTEAFF.

The chain employs TRBV5-1 and TRBJ1-4; D might be TRBD1 (5 bases). The V and J ends lost 4 bases and 0 bases respectively, with 10 bases between them. CDR1 is SGHRS, CDR2 YFSETQ, per germline. This CDR3 contains 15 residues. CDR3 DNA sequence: TGCGCCAGCAGCGAGCAGGGTGCAACTAATGAAAAACTGTTTTTT. The encoded protein is CASSEQGATNEKLFF.

V usage is TRBV27 and J usage is TRBJ2-7, with D maybe TRBD1 (6 bases). Between the trimmed V and J ends, which lost 7 bases and 2 bases, there was a span of 18 bases. The CDR3 is 15 residues long. The germline V gene encodes CDR1 MNHEY and CDR2 SMNVEV (reference sequence). The CDR3 protein is CASTRVTGITYEQYF. The CDR3 bases are TGTGCCAGCACTCGGGTCACAGGGATCACCTACGAGCAGTACTTC.

In its sample, this clonotype was seen many times. CDR3 amino acids: CASSLVGSNYEQYF. In nucleotides, the CDR3 is TGTGCCAGCAGCTTGGTAGGCTCGAACTACGAGCAGTACTTC. The rearrangement uses TRBV5-6 and TRBJ2-7; the D is unclear. This CDR3 spans 14 amino acids. Looked up from germline, CDR1 is SGHDT and CDR2 is YYEEEE. Between the trimmed V and J ends, which lost 0 bases and 3 bases, there was a span of 10 bases.

This clonotype was picked up a small number of times. The chain uses TRBV29-1 and TRBJ2-3, with 7 nucleotides matching TRBD1. V shed 0 bases and J 2 bases; nucleotides not matched to a gene: 20. The CDR3 totals 20 residues. Germline loops: CDR1 SQVTM, CDR2 ANQGSEA. DNA of the CDR3: TGCAGCGTTGAAGATAATCCCCCAAAGATCAGGGGGTCCTTCACAGATACGCAGTATTTT. Its protein is CSVEDNPPKIRGSFTDTQYF.

This clonotype was detected many times. The gene calls are TRBV6-2 or TRBV6-3 and TRBJ2-1; tentatively, D is TRBD1 or TRBD2 (5 bases each). The CDR3 extends over 13 amino acids. Trimming left V 6 bases short and J 7 bases short, with 13 bases between. Germline CDR1 is MNHEY and CDR2 is SVGEGT. The CDR3 sequence: CASSDGAFNEQFF. CDR3 nucleotides: TGTGCCAGCAGCGACGGGGCTTTTAATGAGCAGTTCTTC.

This clonotype was found many times. The chain is built from TRBV6-5 and TRBJ1-3, with a possible D match to TRBD1 (5 bases). Trimming removed 6 bases from V and 0 bases from J, with 9 bases in between. Germline CDR1 and CDR2: MNHEY and SVGAGI. This CDR3 comprises 14 residues. The CDR3 DNA sequence: TGTGCCAGCAGCCGACAGAGCTCTGGAAACACCATATATTTT. Protein sequence: CASSRQSSGNTIYF.

In this sample, this clonotype turned up many times. This rearrangement joins TRBV25-1 to TRBJ2-4, with TRBD2 matching over 11 bases. CDR1 MGHDK and CDR2 SYGVNS come from the germline V gene. J gave up 6 bases and V 4 bases, and 11 bases lay outside the gene matches. CDR3 size: 17 residues. The CDR3 nucleotides read TGTGCCAGCAGTGGCCTCGGGGCTAGCGGGGGGACAAACATTCAGTACTTC. It is translated as CASSGLGASGGTNIQYF.

This clonotype occurred many times. V and J are TRBV2 and TRBJ2-7; 10 bases line up with TRBD2. This CDR3 has 13 residues. In germline, CDR1 is SNHLY, CDR2 FYNNEI. J lost 4 bases, V lost 7 bases, and 4 bases had no gene match. CDR3 in DNA: TGTGCCAGCAACGAGCGGGGGGGATACGAGCAGTACGTC. It is translated as CASNERGGYEQYV.

The chain employs TRBV2 and TRBJ2-3; 8 bases agree with TRBD1. This CDR3 has 12 amino acids. V was pared by 10 bases and J by 3 bases, with 3 bases of the junction left unmatched. Germline V gene data show CDR1 as SNHLY and CDR2 as FYNNEI. The CDR3 region is CATDRGTDTQYF. CDR3 DNA sequence: TGTGCCACCGACAGGGGAACAGATACGCAGTATTTT. The complete variable domain, with remaining parts taken from reference TRBV2 and TRBJ2-3, reads EPEVTQTPSHQVTQMGQEVILRCVPISNHLYFYWYRQILGQKVEFLVSFYNNEISEKSEIFDDQFSVERPDGSNFTLKIRSTKLEDSAMYFCATDRGTDTQYFGPGTRLTVL.